These 19 T cell receptor beta chains share one sample of origin, sequenced in a study of neurological immune-mediated disorders. TCRdb reprocessed the 5' RACE reads with MiXCR, giving one entry per CDR3 protein. The repertoire holds 30,000 to 45,000 distinct CDR3 sequences, with roughly 11% as singletons. Specimen: CD4+ T cells from blood. Source of these receptors: a young woman with HTLV-1-associated myelopathy (HAM/TSP).

In its sample, this clonotype was seen many times. The CDR3, as DNA: TGTGCCATCAGTGGAGTCGGTCCTGGGTACGAGCAGTACTTC. It yields the protein CAISGVGPGYEQYF. The genes are TRBV10-3 and TRBJ2-7; D is unclear. Trimming cost V 4 bases and J 4 bases, with 14 bases left between them. The CDR3 consists of 14 residues. CDR1 is ENHRY and CDR2 is SYGVKD in the germline V gene.

This clonotype was detected ten times or more. The J gene is TRBJ1-6, the V gene TRBV7-8; possible D gene TRBD1, 6 bases. Germline V gene sequence: CDR1 SGHVS, CDR2 FQNEAQ. CDR3 length equals 18 residues. V was shortened by 4 bases and J by 0 bases, with 16 bases between the two germline ends. The CDR3 DNA is TGTGCCAGCAGCTACTCCCTGAGGGGGAGCTCCTATAATTCACCCCTCCACTTT. Its protein is CASSYSLRGSSYNSPLHF.

There are many counts of this clonotype. This sequence joins TRBV6-5 and TRBJ1-2; TRBD1 matches 9 bases. Trimming at V came to 3 bases and at J to 5 bases, leaving 7 bases not matched to a gene. CDR3 size: 15 residues. The germline V gene encodes CDR1 MNHEY and CDR2 SVGAGI. The CDR3 DNA follows: TGTGCCAGCAGTTATGCGGGACAGGGAGGTTATGGCTACACCTTC. Translating gives CASSYAGQGGYGYTF.

This clonotype was seen at least ten times. CDR3 DNA: TGCGCCAGCAGCTTTATGGACAGGGATCAAGAGACCCAGTACTTC. Protein: CASSFMDRDQETQYF. This chain uses TRBV5-1 with TRBJ2-5; 8 bases are shared with TRBD1. The CDR3 covers 15 residues. J gave up 2 bases and V 2 bases, and 5 bases lay outside the gene matches. Germline V CDR1 and CDR2: SGHRS, YFSETQ.

Ten or more counts support this clonotype. Written as DNA, the CDR3 is TGTGCCAGTAGACGACGAGCGCAGGGAACCCCCAAAGATAGCAATCAGCCCCAGCATTTT. Protein: CASRRRAQGTPKDSNQPQHF. This chain uses TRBV19 with TRBJ1-5, with D tentatively TRBD1 (5 bases). Trimming shortened V by 6 bases and J by 0 bases, and 27 bases separated the two germline ends. This CDR3 has 20 amino acids. CDR1 LNHDA and CDR2 SQIVND come from the germline V gene (reference sequence).

This clonotype has ten or more counts. V gene TRBV25-1 combines with J gene TRBJ2-1; 10 positions agree with TRBD2. V was pared by 4 bases and J by 4 bases, with 7 bases of the junction left unmatched. The CDR3 has 16 amino acids. Germline lookup yields CDR1 MGHDK and CDR2 SYGVNS. CDR3 in DNA: TGTGCCAGCAGTGGCCGACTAGCGGGTCGGTACAATGAGCAGTTCTTC. Translating gives CASSGRLAGRYNEQFF.

This clonotype has ten or more counts. V is TRBV20-1 and J is TRBJ2-3; 8 bases map to TRBD1. Per germline, CDR1 DFQATT and CDR2 SNEGSKA (reference sequence). The CDR3 sequence is 13 residues long. Trimming at V came to 3 bases and at J to 3 bases, leaving 2 bases not matched to a gene. In DNA form, the CDR3 reads TGCAGTGCTAGCAGGGGGCGGACAGATACGCAGTATTTT. Translated, it gives CSASRGRTDTQYF.

By sample fraction, this clonotype is medium-sized. The gene calls are TRBV29-1 and TRBJ2-1; perhaps TRBD1 as D (5 bases). Germline V gives CDR1 SQVTM, CDR2 ANQGSEA. The CDR3 spans 15 residues. Trimming removed 6 bases from V and 4 bases from J, with 19 bases in between. Written as DNA, the CDR3 is TGCAGCGTACCAACCCCCAGGGCCTTTTACAATGAGCAGTTCTTC. Translation gives CSVPTPRAFYNEQFF.

The table lists this clonotype with many counts. J is TRBJ1-1 and V is TRBV20-1, with 8 bases identical to TRBD1. V gave up 3 bases and J gave up 6 bases; unmatched junction bases: 3. Germline CDR1 reads DFQATT; CDR2 reads SNEGSKA (reference sequence). The CDR3 loop spans 12 amino acids. The CDR3 DNA follows: TGCAGTGCTAGCGTACAGGGGGCTGAAGCTTTCTTT. It codes for CSASVQGAEAFF.

This clonotype was observed at least ten times. V is TRBV20-1 and J is TRBJ2-3; D is perhaps TRBD2 (7 bases). The CDR3 covers 14 residues. The ends were cut back, 6 bases at V and 2 bases at J, with 15 bases in the middle. Germline V gives CDR1 DFQATT, CDR2 SNEGSKA (reference sequence). The CDR3 reads CSAPWGGNTDTQYF. DNA of the CDR3: TGCAGTGCACCGTGGGGGGGCAACACAGATACGCAGTATTTT.

This clonotype was picked up many times. V gene TRBV27 combines with J gene TRBJ1-6; D perhaps matches TRBD1 (5 bases). Trimming left V 5 bases short and J 7 bases short, with 15 bases between. CDR1 is MNHEY, CDR2 SMNVEV, per germline (reference sequence). The CDR3 extends over 15 amino acids. The CDR3 loop is CASSLGPTANSPLHF. CDR3 nucleotides: TGTGCCAGCAGTCTGGGGCCGACAGCAAATTCACCCCTCCACTTT.

This clonotype showed up many times. The V call is TRBV2, the J call TRBJ1-1; no clear D gene. Per the germline V gene, CDR1 is SNHLY and CDR2 is FYNNEI. V shed 3 bases and J shed 7 bases, with 6 bases lying between them. This CDR3 spans 11 amino acids. CDR3 loop: CASSESFEAFF. The CDR3 coding sequence is TGTGCCAGCAGTGAGTCGTTTGAAGCTTTCTTT.

Worth noting for this clonotype: At one boundary the junction diverges from the germline segment, which might be a read error. V usage is TRBV5-1 and J usage is TRBJ2-2, with D perhaps TRBD2 (6 bases). The germline CDR1 and CDR2 sequences are SGHRS and YFSETQ. This CDR3 is 16 amino acids long. The CDR3 sequence is CASSPEGKGYTGELFF. CDR3 sequence (DNA): TGCGCCAGCAGCCCGGAGGGAAAAGGGTACACAGGGGAGCTGTTTTTT.

This clonotype was observed at least ten times. The chain couples TRBV27 to TRBJ2-2; 11 bases are a match to TRBD1. Losses at the gene ends were 6 bases for V and 5 bases for J; bases not matched to a gene: 8. The V gene's germline CDR1 is MNHEY and CDR2 SMNVEV (reference sequence). CDR3 length: 16 amino acids. CDR3 sequence reads: CASRGHRDRGTGELFF. The CDR3 DNA reads TGTGCCAGCAGGGGCCACCGGGACAGGGGGACCGGGGAGCTGTTTTTT.

This clonotype was seen many times. This chain links TRBV5-1 with TRBJ2-3, with TRBD1 matching 8 bases. Looked up from germline, CDR1 is SGHRS and CDR2 is YFSETQ. V trimming: 3 bases; J trimming: 1 base; junction bases outside the gene matches: 4. This CDR3 has 15 residues. The CDR3 reads CASSSGQARTDTQYF. CDR3 sequence (DNA): TGCGCCAGCAGCTCGGGACAGGCCCGCACAGATACGCAGTATTTT.

This clonotype was seen at least ten times. The chain links TRBV20-1 to TRBJ2-7; 9 bases fit TRBD1. V was pared by 4 bases and J by 6 bases, with 13 bases of the junction left unmatched. This CDR3 is built from 15 residues. Per the germline V gene, CDR1 is DFQATT and CDR2 is SNEGSKA (reference sequence). DNA for the CDR3: TGCAGTGCTAATCAAGGCGGGACAGGGTTATCCGAGCAGTACTTC. Its protein product is CSANQGGTGLSEQYF.

This clonotype has at least ten counts. The V gene is TRBV19, the J gene TRBJ2-2; either TRBD1 or TRBD2 may fit D (7 bases each). Trimming left V 8 bases short and J 7 bases short, with 23 bases between. CDR1 is LNHDA and CDR2 is SQIVND in the germline V gene (reference sequence). This CDR3 is 16 amino acids long. The CDR3 is CASGEGTVRGGGELFF. In nucleotides, the CDR3 is TGTGCCAGTGGGGAGGGGACAGTCCGAGGTGGCGGGGAGCTGTTTTTT.

The V gene is TRBV20-1, the J gene TRBJ1-1; 8 bases fit TRBD1. Germline V lookup: CDR1 DFQATT, CDR2 SNEGSKA (reference sequence). V lost 3 bases and J lost 1; bases outside the gene matches: 7. CDR3 length: 15 residues. CDR3 protein: CSARADRGPNTEAFF. CDR3 DNA: TGCAGTGCTAGGGCAGACAGGGGCCCGAACACTGAAGCTTTCTTT.

This clonotype has at least ten counts. The genes are TRBV7-2 and TRBJ1-2; tentative D call: TRBD1 (6 bases). The CDR3 loop spans 16 amino acids. The germline gives CDR1 SGHTA, CDR2 FQGNSA. The V and J ends lost 3 bases and 8 bases respectively, with 22 bases between them. CDR3 residues: CASSLGRGAVAGGYTF. In DNA, the CDR3 is TGTGCCAGCAGCTTGGGGAGGGGGGCTGTTGCCGGGGGCTACACCTTC.